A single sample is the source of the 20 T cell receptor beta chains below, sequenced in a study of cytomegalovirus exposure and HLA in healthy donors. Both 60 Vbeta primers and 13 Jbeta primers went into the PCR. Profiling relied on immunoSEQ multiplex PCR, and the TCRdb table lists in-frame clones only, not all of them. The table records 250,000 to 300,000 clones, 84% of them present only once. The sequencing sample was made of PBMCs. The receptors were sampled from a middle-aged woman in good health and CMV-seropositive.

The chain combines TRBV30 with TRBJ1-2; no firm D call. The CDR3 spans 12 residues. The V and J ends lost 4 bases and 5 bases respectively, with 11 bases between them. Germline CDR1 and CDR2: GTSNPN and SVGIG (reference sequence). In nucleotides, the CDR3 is TGTGCCTGGATCGTACCGGGATATGGCTACACCTTC. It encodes CAWIVPGYGYTF.

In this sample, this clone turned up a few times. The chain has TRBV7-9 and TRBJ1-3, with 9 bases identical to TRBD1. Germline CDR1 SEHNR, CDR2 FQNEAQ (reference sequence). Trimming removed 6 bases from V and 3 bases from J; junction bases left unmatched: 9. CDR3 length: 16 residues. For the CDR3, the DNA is TGTGCCAGCAGTCTTGGGGGACAGGGATATGGAAACACCATATATTTT. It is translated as CASSLGGQGYGNTIYF. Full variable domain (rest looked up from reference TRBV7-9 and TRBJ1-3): DTGVSQNPRHKITKRGQNVTFRCDPISEHNRLYWYRQTLGQGPEFLTYFQNEAQLEKSRLLSDRFSAERPKGSFSTLEIQRTEQGDSAMYLCASSLGGQGYGNTIYFGEGSWLTVV.

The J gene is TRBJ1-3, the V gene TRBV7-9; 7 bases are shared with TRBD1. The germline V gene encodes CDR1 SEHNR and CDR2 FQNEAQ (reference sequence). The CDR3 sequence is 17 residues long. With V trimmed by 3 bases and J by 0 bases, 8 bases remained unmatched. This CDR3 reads CASSFNVGGYSGNTIYF. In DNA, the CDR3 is TGTGCCAGCAGCTTCAATGTAGGGGGCTACTCTGGAAACACCATATATTTT.

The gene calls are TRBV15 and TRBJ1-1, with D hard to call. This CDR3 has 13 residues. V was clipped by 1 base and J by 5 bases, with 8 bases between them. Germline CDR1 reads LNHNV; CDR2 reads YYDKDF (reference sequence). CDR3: CATSRGFETEAFF. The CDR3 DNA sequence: TGTGCCACCAGCAGAGGATTTGAGACTGAAGCTTTCTTT.

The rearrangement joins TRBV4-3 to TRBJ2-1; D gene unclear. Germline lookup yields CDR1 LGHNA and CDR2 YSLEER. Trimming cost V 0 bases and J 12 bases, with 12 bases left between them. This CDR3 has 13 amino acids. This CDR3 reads CASSQDRPSRQFF. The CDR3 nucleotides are TGCGCCAGCAGCCAAGACCGCCCCAGTCGGCAGTTCTTC.

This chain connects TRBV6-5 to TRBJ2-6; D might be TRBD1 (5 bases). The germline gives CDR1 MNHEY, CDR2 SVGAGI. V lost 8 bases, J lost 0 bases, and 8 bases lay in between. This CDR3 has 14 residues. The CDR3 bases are TGTGCCAGCGGCCAGGGCTCTGGGGCCAACGTCCTGACTTTC. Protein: CASGQGSGANVLTF.

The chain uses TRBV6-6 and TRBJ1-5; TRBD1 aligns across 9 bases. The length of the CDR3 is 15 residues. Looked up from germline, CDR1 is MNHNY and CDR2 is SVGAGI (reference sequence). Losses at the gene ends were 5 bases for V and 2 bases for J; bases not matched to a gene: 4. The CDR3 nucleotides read TGTGCCAGCAGTAGGACAGGGGTGGGCAATCAGCCCCAGCATTTT. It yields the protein CASSRTGVGNQPQHF.

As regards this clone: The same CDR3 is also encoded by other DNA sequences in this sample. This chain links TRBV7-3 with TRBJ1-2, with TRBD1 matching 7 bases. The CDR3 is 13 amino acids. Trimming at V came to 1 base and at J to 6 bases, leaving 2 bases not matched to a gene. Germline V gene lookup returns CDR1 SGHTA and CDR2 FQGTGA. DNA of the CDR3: TGTGCCAGCAGCTTAAGACAGGGCGATGGCTACACCTTC. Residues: CASSLRQGDGYTF.

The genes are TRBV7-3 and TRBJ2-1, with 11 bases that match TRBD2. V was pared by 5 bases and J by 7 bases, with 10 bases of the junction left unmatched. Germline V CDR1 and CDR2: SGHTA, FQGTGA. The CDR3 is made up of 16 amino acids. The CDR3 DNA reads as TGTGCCAGCAGCCCAGATAGCGGGAGGGCCGGGAATGAGCAGTTCTTC. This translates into CASSPDSGRAGNEQFF. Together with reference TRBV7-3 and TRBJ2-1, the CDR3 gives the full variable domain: GAGVSQTPSNKVTEKGKYVELRCDPISGHTALYWYRQSLGQGPEFLIYFQGTGAADDSGLPNDRFFAVRPEGSVSTLKIQRTERGDSAVYLCASSPDSGRAGNEQFFGPGTRLTVL.

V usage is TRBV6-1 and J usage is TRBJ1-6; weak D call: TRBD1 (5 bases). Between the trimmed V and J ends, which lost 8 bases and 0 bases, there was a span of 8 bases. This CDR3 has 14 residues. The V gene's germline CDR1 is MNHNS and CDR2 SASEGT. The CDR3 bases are TGTGCCAGCGCGGGGGACTCCTATAATTCACCCCTCCACTTT. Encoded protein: CASAGDSYNSPLHF.

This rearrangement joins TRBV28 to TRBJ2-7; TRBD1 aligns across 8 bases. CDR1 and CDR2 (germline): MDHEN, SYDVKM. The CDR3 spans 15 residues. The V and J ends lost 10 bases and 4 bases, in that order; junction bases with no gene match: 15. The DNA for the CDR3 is TGTGCCACCCGACACCAGGGGGCGCATCCTTACGAGCAGTACTTC. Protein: CATRHQGAHPYEQYF.

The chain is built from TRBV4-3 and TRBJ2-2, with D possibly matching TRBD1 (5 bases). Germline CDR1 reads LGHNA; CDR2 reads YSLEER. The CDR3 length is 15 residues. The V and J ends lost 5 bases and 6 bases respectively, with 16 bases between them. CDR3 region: CASSDRVLGPGELFF. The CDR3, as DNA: TGCGCCAGCAGCGATCGGGTCCTGGGGCCCGGGGAGCTGTTTTTT.

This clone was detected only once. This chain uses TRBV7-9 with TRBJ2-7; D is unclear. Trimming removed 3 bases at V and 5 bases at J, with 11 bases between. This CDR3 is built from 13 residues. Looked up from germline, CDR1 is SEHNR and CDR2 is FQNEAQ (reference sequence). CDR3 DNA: TGTGCCAGCAGCTTGATGAGACTCGACGAGCAGTACTTC. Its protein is CASSLMRLDEQYF.

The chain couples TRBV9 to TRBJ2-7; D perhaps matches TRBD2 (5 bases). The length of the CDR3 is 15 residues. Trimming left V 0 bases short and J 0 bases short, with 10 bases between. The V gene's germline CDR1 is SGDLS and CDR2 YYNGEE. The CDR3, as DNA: TGTGCCAGCAGCGTAGGGGATGGGAGCTCCTACGAGCAGTACTTC. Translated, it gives CASSVGDGSSYEQYF.

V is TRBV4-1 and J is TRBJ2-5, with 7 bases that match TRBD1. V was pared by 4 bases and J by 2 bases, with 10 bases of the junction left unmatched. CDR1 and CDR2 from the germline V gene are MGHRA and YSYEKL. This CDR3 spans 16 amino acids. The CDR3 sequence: CASSPPTGSDQETQYF. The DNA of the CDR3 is TGCGCCAGCAGCCCACCGACAGGGTCGGATCAAGAGACCCAGTACTTC.

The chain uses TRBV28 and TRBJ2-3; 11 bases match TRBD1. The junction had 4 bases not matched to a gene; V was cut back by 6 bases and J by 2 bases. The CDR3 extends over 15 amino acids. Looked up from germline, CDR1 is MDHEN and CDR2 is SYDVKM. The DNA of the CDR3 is TGTGCCAGCAGCGGGGACAGGGGGATCACAGATACGCAGTATTTT. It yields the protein CASSGDRGITDTQYF.

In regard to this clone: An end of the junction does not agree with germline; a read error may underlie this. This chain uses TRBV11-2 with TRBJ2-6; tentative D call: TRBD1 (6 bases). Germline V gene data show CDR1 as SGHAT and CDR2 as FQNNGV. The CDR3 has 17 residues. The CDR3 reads CASSRRDKGSGANGLTF. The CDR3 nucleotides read TGTGCCAGCAGCCGCCGGGACAAAGGGAGTGGGGCCAACGGCCTGACTTTC.

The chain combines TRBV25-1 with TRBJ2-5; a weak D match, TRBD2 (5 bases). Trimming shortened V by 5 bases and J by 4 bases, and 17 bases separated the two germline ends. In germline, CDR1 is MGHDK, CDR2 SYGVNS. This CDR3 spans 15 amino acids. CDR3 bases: TGTGCCAGCAGTTACCATCGCGGACTGGTAGAGACCCAGTACTTC. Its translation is CASSYHRGLVETQYF. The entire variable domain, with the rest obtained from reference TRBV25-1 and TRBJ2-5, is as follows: EADIYQTPRYLVIGTGKKITLECSQTMGHDKMYWYQQDPGMELHLIHYSYGVNSTEKGDLSSESTVSRIRTEHFPLTLESARPSHTSQYLCASSYHRGLVETQYFGPGTRLLVL.

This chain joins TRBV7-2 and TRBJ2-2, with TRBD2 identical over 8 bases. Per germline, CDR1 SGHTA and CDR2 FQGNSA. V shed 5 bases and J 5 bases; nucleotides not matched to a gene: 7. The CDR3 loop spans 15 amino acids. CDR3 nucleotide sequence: TGTGCCAGCAGCGCCGGGACTAGAGGGACCGGGGAGCTGTTTTTT. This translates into CASSAGTRGTGELFF. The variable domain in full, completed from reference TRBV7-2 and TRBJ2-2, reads GAGVSQSPSNKVTEKGKDVELRCDPISGHTALYWYRQSLGQGLEFLIYFQGNSAPDKSGLPSDRFSAERTGGSVSTLTIQRTQQEDSAVYLCASSAGTRGTGELFFGEGSRLTVL.

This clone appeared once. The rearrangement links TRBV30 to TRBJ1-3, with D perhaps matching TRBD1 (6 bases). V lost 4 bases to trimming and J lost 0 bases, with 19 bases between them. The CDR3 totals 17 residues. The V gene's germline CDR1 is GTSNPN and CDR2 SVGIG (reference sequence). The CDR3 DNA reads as TGTGCCTGGACCGGAGGACAGCCGACTCTCTCTGGAAACACCATATATTTT. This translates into CAWTGGQPTLSGNTIYF.